The rows below give T cell receptor beta chains drawn from one sample of a study of PD-1 blockade in classical Hodgkin lymphoma. TCRdb's table, derived via immunoSEQ multiplex PCR, lists solely in-frame clones and lacks some. There are around 11,000 clones in the sample; 82% occur only once, and approximately 5% lies in the top ten. This sample comprised peripheral blood mononuclear cells (PBMCs), obtained before the second cycle of nivolumab. Receptors originate from a human donor with classical Hodgkin lymphoma. Both conserved end residues are part of each CDR3. The D gene is left open where the match is weak. For some rows the clone size is stated as once, few or many, or as a class when expanded; others skip it.

d_call | clone_size | j_call | v_call | cdr3_aa | cdr3_nt
- | - | TRBJ2-1 | TRBV4-1 | CASSQGRFGEQFF | TGCGCCAGCAGCCAAGGCCGATTTGGGGAGCAGTTCTTC
TRBD1 | few | TRBJ1-2 | TRBV7-9 | CASSLLGTGRDYGYTF | TGTGCCAGCAGTCTACTCGGGACAGGGAGAGACTATGGCTACACCTTC
- | - | TRBJ1-2 | TRBV28 | CASSGGGWSDYGYTF | TGTGCCAGCAGCGGAGGGGGGTGGTCTGACTATGGCTACACCTTC
TRBD1 | - | TRBJ2-3 | TRBV7-9 | CASSPQGQGGDTQYF | TGTGCCAGCAGCCCGCAAGGACAGGGGGGAGATACGCAGTATTTT
- | - | TRBJ2-1 | TRBV9 | CASTPRVLSSYNEQFF | TGTGCCAGCACCCCTCGCGTCCTGAGCTCCTACAATGAGCAGTTCTTC
TRBD1 | once | TRBJ2-2 | TRBV7-8 | CASSYVPNVGQGVSSTGELFF | TGTGCCAGCAGCTACGTCCCAAACGTTGGACAGGGAGTGAGCTCCACCGGGGAGCTGTTTTTT
TRBD1 | - | TRBJ1-4 | TRBV5-1 | CASSVDRDNEKLFF | TGCGCCAGCAGCGTAGACAGGGATAATGAAAAACTGTTTTTT
TRBD1 | - | TRBJ2-7 | TRBV4-2 | CASSQGGQTYEQYF | TGTGCCAGCAGCCAAGGGGGACAGACCTACGAGCAGTACTTC
- | - | TRBJ2-7 | TRBV7-6 | CASSPGTYEQYF | TGTGCCAGCAGTCCCGGCACCTACGAGCAGTACTTC
- | once | TRBJ2-1 | TRBV20-1 | CSAPTDRARFF | TGCAGTGCTCCTACCGACCGAGCAAGGTTCTTC
- | - | TRBJ1-1 | TRBV28 | CASSLGGGVVPEAFF | TGTGCCAGCAGTTTGGGAGGAGGGGTCGTCCCTGAAGCTTTCTTT
- | - | TRBJ1-5 | TRBV28 | CASSLLLGSNQPQHF | TGTGCCAGCAGTTTACTGCTCGGGAGCAATCAGCCCCAGCATTTT
- | - | TRBJ1-2 | TRBV5-4 | CASSLSGPNYGYTF | TGTGCCAGCAGCCTTTCGGGACCCAACTATGGCTACACCTTC
- | - | TRBJ2-5 | TRBV29-1 | CSVGDGGQETQYF | TGCAGCGTCGGGGACGGAGGACAAGAGACCCAGTACTTC
- | - | TRBJ2-7 | TRBV5-6 | CASSSPGTYEQYF | TGTGCCAGCAGCAGCCCGGGGACCTACGAGCAGTACTTC
- | - | TRBJ2-4 | TRBV7-2 | CASSLINIQYF | TGTGCCAGCAGCTTAATAAACATTCAGTACTTC
- | - | TRBJ1-5 | TRBV28 | CASREADQPQHF | TGTGCCAGCAGAGAGGCCGATCAGCCCCAGCATTTT
- | - | TRBJ2-2 | TRBV7-9 | CASSLQGGVTGELFF | TGTGCCAGCAGCTTGCAGGGGGGTGTCACCGGGGAGCTGTTTTTT
TRBD2 | once | TRBJ2-7 | TRBV6-5 | CASSYGGGSYEQYF | TGTGCCAGCAGTTACGGGGGAGGGAGCTACGAGCAGTACTTC
TRBD1 | - | TRBJ2-7 | TRBV14 | CASSQDRGHYEQYF | TGTGCCAGCAGCCAAGACAGGGGGCACTACGAGCAGTACTTC
- | few | TRBJ1-6 | TRBV2 | CASSDPWYRGEGSPLHF | TGTGCCAGCAGTGACCCTTGGTATAGGGGCGAGGGTTCACCCCTCCACTTT
TRBD2 | - | TRBJ2-1 | TRBV28 | CASSLAGVGNEQFF | TGTGCCAGCAGTTTAGCGGGAGTAGGTAATGAGCAGTTCTTC
TRBD1 | - | TRBJ1-4 | TRBV19 | CASSIGTRQGLFF | TGTGCCAGTAGTATAGGAACGCGACAGGGGCTGTTTTTT
TRBD2 | few | TRBJ2-5 | TRBV27 | CASTPSGGETQYF | TGTGCCAGCACCCCCTCGGGAGGGGAGACCCAGTACTTC
- | - | TRBJ1-1 | TRBV19 | CASSIASSKPTEAFF | TGTGCCAGTAGTATCGCTTCCAGCAAGCCCACTGAAGCTTTCTTT
TRBD1 | once | TRBJ2-5 | TRBV5-1 | CASSLVGTGSFGETQYF | TGCGCCAGCAGCTTGGTGGGGACAGGGTCTTTCGGAGAGACCCAGTACTTC
- | - | TRBJ2-5 | TRBV7-7 | CASSFLFKETQYF | TGTGCCAGCAGCTTCCTCTTTAAAGAGACCCAGTACTTC
TRBD1 | - | TRBJ1-1 | TRBV4-1 | CASSLWTGSMNTEAFF | TGCGCCAGCAGCCTATGGACAGGTTCCATGAACACTGAAGCTTTCTTT
TRBD1 | - | TRBJ2-2 | TRBV6-5 | CASSFRPQGTGELFF | TGTGCCAGCAGTTTCCGGCCACAGGGGACCGGGGAGCTGTTTTTT
- | - | TRBJ2-5 | TRBV2 | CASRELETQYF | TGTGCCAGCAGGGAACTTGAGACCCAGTACTTC
- | - | TRBJ2-7 | TRBV9 | CASSVGKGIVYEQYF | TGTGCCAGCAGCGTAGGGAAGGGGATCGTCTACGAGCAGTACTTC
- | - | TRBJ2-2 | TRBV9 | CASSVGVGAGTGELFF | TGTGCCAGCAGCGTAGGAGTGGGGGCGGGGACCGGGGAGCTGTTTTTT
TRBD1 | - | TRBJ1-2 | TRBV5-1 | CASTVVTGGYGYTF | TGCGCCAGCACGGTGGTCACAGGGGGCTATGGCTACACCTTC
TRBD1 | few | TRBJ1-2 | TRBV9 | CASSVEQGYGSNYGYTF | TGTGCCAGCAGCGTAGAACAGGGGTATGGCTCAAACTATGGCTACACCTTC
- | - | TRBJ1-6 | TRBV7-9 | CASSLVAPYNSPLHF | TGTGCCAGCAGCTTAGTCGCCCCCTATAATTCACCCCTCCACTTT
TRBD2 | few | TRBJ2-1 | TRBV6-4 | CASSDSGGANEQFF | TGTGCCAGCAGTGACAGCGGGGGGGCCAATGAGCAGTTCTTC
TRBD1 | - | TRBJ1-3 | TRBV4-2 | CASSQGQGSGNTIYF | TGTGCCAGCAGCCAAGGACAGGGCTCTGGAAACACCATATATTTT
- | - | TRBJ2-3 | TRBV2 | CASIGDLTDTQYF | TGTGCCAGCATTGGAGACCTCACAGATACGCAGTATTTT
- | - | TRBJ1-1 | TRBV5-1 | CASSLVSGMHTEAFF | TGCGCCAGCAGCTTGGTATCGGGCATGCACACTGAAGCTTTCTTT
- | few | TRBJ1-4 | TRBV5-5 | CASSLWRDLTTNEKLFF | TGTGCCAGCAGCTTGTGGCGGGATTTGACGACTAATGAAAAACTGTTTTTT
TRBD1 | - | TRBJ2-3 | TRBV28 | CASSRDRISKDTQYF | TGTGCCAGCAGTCGGGACAGGATTTCAAAAGATACGCAGTATTTT
- | - | TRBJ2-3 | TRBV7-9 | CASSLDLRRERAITDTQYF | TGTGCCAGCAGCTTAGATTTACGACGGGAGCGGGCAATCACAGATACGCAGTATTTT
TRBD2 | - | TRBJ2-5 | TRBV19 | CASSIIAGVRQETQYF | TGTGCCAGTAGTATTATAGCGGGAGTAAGGCAAGAGACCCAGTACTTC
- | - | TRBJ2-7 | TRBV20-1 | CSAGSNYEQYF | TGCAGTGCCGGAAGTAACTACGAGCAGTACTTC
TRBD1 | - | TRBJ1-5 | TRBV7-9 | CASSLAGGGPWQPQHF | TGTGCCAGCAGCTTAGCTGGAGGGGGCCCCTGGCAGCCCCAGCATTTT
- | - | TRBJ2-2 | TRBV7-9 | CASSLLGGRDTGELFF | TGTGCCAGCAGCTTACTTGGAGGACGGGACACCGGGGAGCTGTTTTTT
TRBD1 | - | TRBJ2-5 | TRBV19 | CASRRTGGGETQYF | TGTGCCAGTAGGCGGACAGGGGGTGGAGAGACCCAGTACTTC
- | - | TRBJ1-1 | TRBV18 | CASSPPRHGVNTEAFF | TGTGCCAGCTCACCACCGAGACACGGCGTGAACACTGAAGCTTTCTTT
- | once | TRBJ1-2 | TRBV27 | CASSQTGTLYGYTF | TGTGCCAGCAGTCAGACGGGGACGCTTTATGGCTACACCTTC
TRBD2 | - | TRBJ2-1 | TRBV9 | CASSDGRNSYNEQFF | TGTGCCAGCAGTGACGGGAGGAATTCCTACAATGAGCAGTTCTTC
- | - | TRBJ2-2 | TRBV7-9 | CASRLEGFGTGELFF | TGTGCCAGCAGGTTAGAAGGGTTCGGCACCGGGGAGCTGTTTTTT
TRBD1 | - | TRBJ1-1 | TRBV9 | CASSEQGAGTEAFF | TGTGCCAGCAGCGAACAGGGGGCTGGGACTGAAGCTTTCTTT
TRBD2 | once | TRBJ2-2 | TRBV5-1 | CASSLLASGGQAGELFF | TGCGCCAGCAGCTTGCTGGCTAGCGGGGGGCAGGCCGGGGAGCTGTTTTTT
- | - | TRBJ2-7 | TRBV29-1 | CSVSQSGDEQYF | TGCAGCGTCAGCCAATCAGGGGACGAGCAGTACTTC